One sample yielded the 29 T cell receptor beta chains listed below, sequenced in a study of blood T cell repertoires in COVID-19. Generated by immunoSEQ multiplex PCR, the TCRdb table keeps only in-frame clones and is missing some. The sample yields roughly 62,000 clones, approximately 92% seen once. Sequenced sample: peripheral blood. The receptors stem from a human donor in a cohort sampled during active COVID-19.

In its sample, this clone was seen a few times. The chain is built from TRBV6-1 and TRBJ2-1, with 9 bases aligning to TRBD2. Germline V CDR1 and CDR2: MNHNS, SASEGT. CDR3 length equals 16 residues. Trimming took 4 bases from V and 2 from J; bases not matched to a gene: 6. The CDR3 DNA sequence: TGTGCCAGCAGTGGAAAAAGACTAGCGGCCTACAATGAGCAGTTCTTC. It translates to CASSGKRLAAYNEQFF.

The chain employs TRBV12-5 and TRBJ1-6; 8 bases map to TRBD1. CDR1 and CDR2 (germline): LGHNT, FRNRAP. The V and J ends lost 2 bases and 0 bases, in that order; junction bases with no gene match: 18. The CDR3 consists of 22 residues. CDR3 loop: CASGLMATGAIVGGSYNSPLHF. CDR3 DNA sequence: TGTGCTAGTGGTTTGATGGCGACAGGGGCAATCGTGGGTGGCTCCTATAATTCACCCCTCCACTTT.

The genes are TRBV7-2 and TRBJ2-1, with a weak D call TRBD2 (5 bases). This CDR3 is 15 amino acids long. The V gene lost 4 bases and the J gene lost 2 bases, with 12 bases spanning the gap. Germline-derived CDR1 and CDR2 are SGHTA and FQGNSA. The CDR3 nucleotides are TGTGCCAGCAGCTCGGGGAAGAACCCCTACAATGAGCAGTTCTTC. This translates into CASSSGKNPYNEQFF.

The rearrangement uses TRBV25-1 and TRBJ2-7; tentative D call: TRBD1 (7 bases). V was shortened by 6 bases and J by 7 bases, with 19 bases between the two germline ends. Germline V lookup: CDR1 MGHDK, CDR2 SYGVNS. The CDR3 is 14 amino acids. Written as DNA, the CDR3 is TGTGCCAGCAGCCCCGGGACAGCTGCGGGGGAGCAGTACTTC. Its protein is CASSPGTAAGEQYF.

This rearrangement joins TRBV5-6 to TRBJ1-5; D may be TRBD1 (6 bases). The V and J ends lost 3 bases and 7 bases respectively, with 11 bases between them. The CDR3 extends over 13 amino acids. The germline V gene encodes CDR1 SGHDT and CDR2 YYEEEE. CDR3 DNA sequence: TGTGCCAGCAGCTCGACAGGTGTCCAGCCCCAGCATTTT. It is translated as CASSSTGVQPQHF.

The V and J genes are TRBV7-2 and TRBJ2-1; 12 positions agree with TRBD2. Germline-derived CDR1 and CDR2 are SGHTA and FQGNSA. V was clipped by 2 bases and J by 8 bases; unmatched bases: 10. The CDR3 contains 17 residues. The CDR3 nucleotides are TGTGCCAGCAGCTTACCACCTAGCGGGAGGGTCAGCCATGAGCAGTTCTTC. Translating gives CASSLPPSGRVSHEQFF.

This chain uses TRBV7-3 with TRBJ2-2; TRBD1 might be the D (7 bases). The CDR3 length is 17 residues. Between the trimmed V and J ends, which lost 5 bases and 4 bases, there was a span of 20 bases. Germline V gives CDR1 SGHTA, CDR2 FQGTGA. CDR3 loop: CASSPLGGGGVTGELFF. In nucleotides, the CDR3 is TGTGCCAGCAGCCCCCTAGGAGGGGGCGGGGTCACCGGGGAGCTGTTTTTT.

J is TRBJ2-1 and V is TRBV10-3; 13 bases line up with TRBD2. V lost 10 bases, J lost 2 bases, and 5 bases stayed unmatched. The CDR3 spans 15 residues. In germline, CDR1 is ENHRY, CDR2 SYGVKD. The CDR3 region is CATTSGRATYNEQFF. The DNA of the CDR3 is TGTGCCACAACTAGCGGGAGGGCCACCTACAATGAGCAGTTCTTC.

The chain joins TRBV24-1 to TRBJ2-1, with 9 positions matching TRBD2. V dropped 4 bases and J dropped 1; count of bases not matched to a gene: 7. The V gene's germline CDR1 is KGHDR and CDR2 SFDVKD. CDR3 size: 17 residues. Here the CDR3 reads CATSDLIAGVSYNEQFF. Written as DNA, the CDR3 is TGTGCCACCAGTGACCTGATAGCGGGAGTGTCCTACAATGAGCAGTTCTTC.

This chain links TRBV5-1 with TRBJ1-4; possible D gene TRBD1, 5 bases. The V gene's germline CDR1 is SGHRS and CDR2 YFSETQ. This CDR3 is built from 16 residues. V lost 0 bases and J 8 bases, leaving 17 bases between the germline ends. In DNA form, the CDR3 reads TGCGCCAGCAGCTTGGATTACCGCCAGGGTGGCGAAAAACTGTTTTTT. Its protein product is CASSLDYRQGGEKLFF.

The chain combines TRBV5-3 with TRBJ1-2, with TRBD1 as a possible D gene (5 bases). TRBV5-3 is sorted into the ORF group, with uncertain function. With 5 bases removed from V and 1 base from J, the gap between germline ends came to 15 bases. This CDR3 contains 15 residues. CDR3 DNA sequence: TGTGCCAGAAGTTTGACAGTATACGTTAACTATGGCTACACCTTC. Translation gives CARSLTVYVNYGYTF.

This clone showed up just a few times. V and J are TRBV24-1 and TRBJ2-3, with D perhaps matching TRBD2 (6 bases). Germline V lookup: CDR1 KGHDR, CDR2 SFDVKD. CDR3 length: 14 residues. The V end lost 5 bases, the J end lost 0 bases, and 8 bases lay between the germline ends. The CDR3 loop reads CATSGGTSTDTQYF. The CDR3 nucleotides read TGTGCCACCAGTGGCGGGACGAGCACAGATACGCAGTATTTT.

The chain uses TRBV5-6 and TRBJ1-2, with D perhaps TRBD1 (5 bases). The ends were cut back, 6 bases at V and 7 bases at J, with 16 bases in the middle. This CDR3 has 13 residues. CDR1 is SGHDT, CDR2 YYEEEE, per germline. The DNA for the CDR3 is TGTGCCAGCAATTTACCGGGACTTAGTGGCTACACCTTC. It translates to CASNLPGLSGYTF. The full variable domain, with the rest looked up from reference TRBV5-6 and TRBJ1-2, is DAGVTQSPTHLIKTRGQQVTLRCSPKSGHDTVSWYQQALGQGPQFIFQYYEEEERQRGNFPDRFSGHQFPNYSSELNVNALLLGDSALYLCASNLPGLSGYTFGSGTRLTVV.

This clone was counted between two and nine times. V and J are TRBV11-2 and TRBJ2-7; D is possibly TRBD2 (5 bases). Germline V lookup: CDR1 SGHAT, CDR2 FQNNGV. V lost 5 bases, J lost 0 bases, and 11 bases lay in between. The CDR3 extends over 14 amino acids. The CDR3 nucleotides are TGTGCCAGCAGCCTGAGGGTGGACTCCTACGAGCAGTACTTC. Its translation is CASSLRVDSYEQYF.

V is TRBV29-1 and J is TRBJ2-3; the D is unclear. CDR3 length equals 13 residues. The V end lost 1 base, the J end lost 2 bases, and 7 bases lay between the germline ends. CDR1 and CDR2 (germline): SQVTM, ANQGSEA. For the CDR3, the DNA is TGCAGCGTTGAAGGGCTGTTCACAGATACGCAGTATTTT. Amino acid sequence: CSVEGLFTDTQYF.

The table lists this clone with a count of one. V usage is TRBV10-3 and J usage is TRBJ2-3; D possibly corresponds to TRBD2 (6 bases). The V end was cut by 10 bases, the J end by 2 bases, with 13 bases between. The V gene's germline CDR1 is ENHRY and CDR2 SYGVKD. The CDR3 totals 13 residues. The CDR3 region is CATWAGTTDTQYF. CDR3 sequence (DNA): TGTGCCACATGGGCGGGGACCACAGATACGCAGTATTTT.

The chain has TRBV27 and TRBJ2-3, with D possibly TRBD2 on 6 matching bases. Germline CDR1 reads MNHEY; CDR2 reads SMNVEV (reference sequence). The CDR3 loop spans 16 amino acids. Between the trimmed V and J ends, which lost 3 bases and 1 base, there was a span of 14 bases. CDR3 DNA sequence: TGTGCCAGCAGTTTGTTTTCTAGCGCACGCACAGATACGCAGTATTTT. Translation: CASSLFSSARTDTQYF.

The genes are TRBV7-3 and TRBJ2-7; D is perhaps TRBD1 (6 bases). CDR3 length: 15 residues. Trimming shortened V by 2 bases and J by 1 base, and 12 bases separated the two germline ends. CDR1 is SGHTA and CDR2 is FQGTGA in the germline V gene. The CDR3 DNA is TGTGCCAGCAGCTTATTTGGGGGCGCATCCTACGAGCAGTACTTC. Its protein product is CASSLFGGASYEQYF. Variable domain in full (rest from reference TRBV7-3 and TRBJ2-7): GAGVSQTPSNKVTEKGKYVELRCDPISGHTALYWYRQSLGQGPEFLIYFQGTGAADDSGLPNDRFFAVRPEGSVSTLKIQRTERGDSAVYLCASSLFGGASYEQYFGPGTRLTVT.

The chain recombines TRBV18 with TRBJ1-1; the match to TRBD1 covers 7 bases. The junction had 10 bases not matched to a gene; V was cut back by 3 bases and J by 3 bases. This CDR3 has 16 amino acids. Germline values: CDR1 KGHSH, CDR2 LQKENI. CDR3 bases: TGTGCCAGCTCACCCCCCCGCCGTCAGGGGGACACTGAAGCTTTCTTT. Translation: CASSPPRRQGDTEAFF.

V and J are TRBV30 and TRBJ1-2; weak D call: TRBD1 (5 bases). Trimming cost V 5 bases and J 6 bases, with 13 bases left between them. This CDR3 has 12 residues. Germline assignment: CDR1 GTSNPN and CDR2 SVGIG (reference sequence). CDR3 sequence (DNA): TGTGCCTGGTGGCAGGAGGGACATGGCTACACCTTC. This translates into CAWWQEGHGYTF.

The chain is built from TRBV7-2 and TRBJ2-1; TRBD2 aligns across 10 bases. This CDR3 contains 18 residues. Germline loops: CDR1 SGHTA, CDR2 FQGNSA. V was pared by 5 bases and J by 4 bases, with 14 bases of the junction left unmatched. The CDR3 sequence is CASSPPSGSPTNYNEQFF. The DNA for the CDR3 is TGTGCCAGCAGCCCACCTAGCGGGAGCCCTACAAATTACAATGAGCAGTTCTTC.

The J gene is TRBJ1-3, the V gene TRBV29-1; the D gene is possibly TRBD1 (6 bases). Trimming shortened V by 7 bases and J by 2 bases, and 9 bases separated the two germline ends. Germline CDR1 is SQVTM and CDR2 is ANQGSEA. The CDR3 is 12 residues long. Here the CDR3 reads CSGTGTGNTIYF. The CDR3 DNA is TGCAGCGGAACAGGGACTGGAAACACCATATATTTT.

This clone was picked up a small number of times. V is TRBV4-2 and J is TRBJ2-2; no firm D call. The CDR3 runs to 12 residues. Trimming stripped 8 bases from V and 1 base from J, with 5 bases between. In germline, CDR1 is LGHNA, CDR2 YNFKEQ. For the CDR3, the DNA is TGTGCCAGCTCAGGGAACACCGGGGAGCTGTTTTTT. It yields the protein CASSGNTGELFF.

CDR3 loop: CASSEGARSEQYF. Written as DNA, the CDR3 is TGTGCCAGCAGTGAAGGGGCGAGGTCCGAGCAGTACTTC. The chain combines TRBV25-1 with TRBJ2-7; perhaps TRBD1 as D (5 bases). The CDR3 sequence is 13 residues long. Germline V gene lookup returns CDR1 MGHDK and CDR2 SYGVNS. V lost 2 bases and J lost 6, with 11 bases in between.

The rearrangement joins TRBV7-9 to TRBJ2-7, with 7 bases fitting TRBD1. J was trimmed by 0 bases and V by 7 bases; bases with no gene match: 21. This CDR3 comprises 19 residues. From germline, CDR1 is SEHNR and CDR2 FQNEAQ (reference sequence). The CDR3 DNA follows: TGTGCCAGCACCCCACCACCCCGCGGCCGAGACAGGGCCTCCTACGAGCAGTACTTC. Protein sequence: CASTPPPRGRDRASYEQYF.

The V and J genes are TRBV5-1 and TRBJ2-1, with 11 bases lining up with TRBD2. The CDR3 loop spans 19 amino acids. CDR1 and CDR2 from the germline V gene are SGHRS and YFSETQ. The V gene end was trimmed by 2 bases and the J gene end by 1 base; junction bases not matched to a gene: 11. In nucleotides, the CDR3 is TGCGCCAGCAGCTTCCTCCGGACTAGCGGGCGGGGGTCCTACAATGAGCAGTTCTTC. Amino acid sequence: CASSFLRTSGRGSYNEQFF.

Written as DNA, the CDR3 is TGTGCCAGTACGGGACTGATGAAAGAGACCCAGTACTTC. As protein: CASTGLMKETQYF. J is TRBJ2-5 and V is TRBV11-2; D is possibly TRBD2 (6 bases). V was shortened by 9 bases and J by 3 bases, with 14 bases between the two germline ends. CDR1 SGHAT and CDR2 FQNNGV come from the germline V gene. CDR3 length: 13 residues.

CDR3 region: CASGLGTSGGALETQYF. The CDR3 nucleotides are TGTGCTAGTGGTTTAGGGACTAGCGGGGGGGCCCTAGAGACCCAGTACTTC. V gene TRBV12-5 combines with J gene TRBJ2-5; TRBD2 matches at 16 bases. CDR1 is LGHNT, CDR2 FRNRAP, per germline. The length of the CDR3 is 17 residues. V was pared by 3 bases and J by 4 bases, with 5 bases of the junction left unmatched.

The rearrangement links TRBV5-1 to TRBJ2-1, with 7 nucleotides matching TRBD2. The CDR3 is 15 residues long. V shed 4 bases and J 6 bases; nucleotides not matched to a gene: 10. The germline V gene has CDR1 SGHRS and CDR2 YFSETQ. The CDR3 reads CASSGAGDHPNEQFF. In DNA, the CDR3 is TGCGCCAGCAGCGGTGCGGGGGACCACCCCAATGAGCAGTTCTTC.